This T cell receptor beta chain was sequenced during a study of T cell responses to AZD1222 COVID-19 vaccine. Second-dose schedules of about 4 or about 12 weeks were combined. On this clone: Antigen specificity is unknown.

Findings and limits, study-wide: Seropositive status at baseline applied to only 5 to 7 AZD1222 recipients.

Germline CDR1 SGHVT, CDR2 SQSDAQ. The trim removed 3 bases at V and 8 bases at J, leaving 6 bases unmatched. CDR3 size: 15 residues. Assay used: immunoSEQ multiplex PCR; TCRdb lists only in-frame clones, some missing. The sample shows over 110,000 clones, around 94% of them seen only once. This receptor was taken from an adult who received the AZD1222 COVID-19 vaccine. The V gene is TRBV7-4, the J gene TRBJ2-1; 11 bases fit TRBD2. Material: peripheral blood, obtained 28 days after the second AZD1222 dose. CDR3 protein: CASSFSGGAIDEQFF. DNA for the CDR3: TGTGCCAGCAGCTTTAGCGGGGGGGCCATAGATGAGCAGTTCTTC.